These 28 T cell receptor beta chains were sequenced from one sample in a study of blood T cell repertoires in COVID-19. Sequencing used immunoSEQ multiplex PCR; TCRdb keeps in-frame clones, though not all of them. The data show approximately 50,000 clones, around 85% seen once. The sample was peripheral blood. These receptors all stem from a human donor in a cohort sampled during active COVID-19.

CDR3 region: CASSLGSVLTLTDTQYF. The CDR3 DNA sequence: TGTGCCAGCAGCTTGGGGTCCGTACTTACCCTCACAGATACGCAGTATTTT. The chain combines TRBV5-8 with TRBJ2-3; no definite D call. The CDR3 totals 17 residues. CDR1 is SGHTS, CDR2 YDEGEE, per germline. V was cut by 0 bases and J by 2 bases, with 16 bases left in between.

The chain links TRBV2 to TRBJ1-1, with D maybe TRBD1 (6 bases). Germline values: CDR1 SNHLY, CDR2 FYNNEI. The V gene lost 11 bases and the J gene lost 3 bases, with 10 bases spanning the gap. The CDR3 has 11 residues. This CDR3 is CAVQGDTEAFF. The CDR3 DNA reads TGTGCCGTACAGGGTGACACTGAAGCTTTCTTT.

The chain joins TRBV3-1 (or the pseudogene TRBV3-2) to TRBJ2-7; 8 bases align to TRBD1. The CDR3 consists of 16 residues. V was pared by 5 bases and J by 2 bases, with 11 bases of the junction left unmatched. Germline CDR1 LGHDT, CDR2 YNNKEL (reference sequence). CDR3 sequence: CASSVRGTGDAYEQYF. CDR3 DNA sequence: TGTGCCAGCAGCGTCCGGGGGACAGGCGACGCCTACGAGCAGTACTTC.

The rearrangement links TRBV19 to TRBJ2-1; TRBD2 matches at 10 bases. Unmatched junction bases numbered 7, after V lost 5 bases and J lost 0 bases. Germline CDR1 and CDR2: LNHDA and SQIVND (reference sequence). This CDR3 region has 17 residues. CDR3 loop: CASSEWASGSSYNEQFF. CDR3 bases: TGTGCCAGTAGTGAATGGGCTAGCGGGAGCTCCTACAATGAGCAGTTCTTC.

The chain couples TRBV6-5 to TRBJ2-7; weak D call: TRBD1 (5 bases). Per the germline V gene, CDR1 is MNHEY and CDR2 is SVGAGI. This CDR3 is built from 14 residues. The V and J ends lost 5 bases and 5 bases respectively, with 16 bases between them. DNA for the CDR3: TGTGCCAGCAGTCTTCTGGCAGGGATCCACGAGCAGTACTTC. Protein product: CASSLLAGIHEQYF.

The rearrangement links TRBV12-5 to TRBJ2-7, with D perhaps TRBD2 (5 bases). Germline CDR1 LGHNT, CDR2 FRNRAP. The germline V and J ends were trimmed by 0 bases and 7 bases, with 10 bases remaining between them. This CDR3 has 13 residues. The CDR3 here is CASGLVQRDEQYF. The CDR3 bases are TGTGCTAGTGGTTTGGTACAGAGGGATGAGCAGTACTTC.

The chain has TRBV9 and TRBJ2-1; a possible D gene is TRBD2 (6 bases). The CDR3 loop spans 17 amino acids. Germline lookup yields CDR1 SGDLS and CDR2 YYNGEE. The V and J ends lost 0 bases and 2 bases respectively, with 15 bases between them. The CDR3 protein is CASSVARGLATYNEQFF. The CDR3 DNA follows: TGTGCCAGCAGCGTAGCACGAGGCCTAGCGACCTACAATGAGCAGTTCTTC.

The gene calls are TRBV6-6 and TRBJ1-2, with D hard to call. CDR1 and CDR2 (germline): MNHNY, SVGAGI (reference sequence). V was pared by 8 bases and J by 4 bases, with 14 bases between. The length of the CDR3 is 13 residues. The CDR3: CASRPGSGYGYTF. The CDR3 region has the DNA TGTGCCAGCCGACCCGGGTCCGGCTATGGCTACACCTTC.

This clone has only one observation. The chain uses TRBV30 and TRBJ1-1; 7 bases fit TRBD1. The ends lost 0 bases at V and 11 bases at J; junction bases unmatched: 3. The CDR3 extends over 11 amino acids. CDR1 is GTSNPN, CDR2 SVGIG, per germline (reference sequence). CDR3 sequence reads: CAWSVTGEAFF. The CDR3 DNA sequence: TGTGCCTGGAGTGTTACAGGGGAGGCTTTCTTT.

The chain couples TRBV30 to TRBJ2-3; TRBD1 agrees at 7 bases. This CDR3 is built from 15 residues. Looked up from germline, CDR1 is GTSNPN and CDR2 is SVGIG (reference sequence). Trimming at V came to 2 bases and at J to 0 bases, leaving 5 bases not matched to a gene. The CDR3, as DNA: TGTGCCTGGAGTCCGGGACAGACAAGCACAGATACGCAGTATTTT. Protein: CAWSPGQTSTDTQYF.

The genes are TRBV6-6 and TRBJ1-1; TRBD1 is a possible D gene (6 bases). The germline V gene has CDR1 MNHNY and CDR2 SVGAGI (reference sequence). This CDR3 region has 14 residues. Trimming removed 6 bases at V and 1 base at J, with 12 bases between. CDR3 sequence: CASRQGRENTEAFF. Written as DNA, the CDR3 is TGTGCCAGCAGGCAGGGGAGGGAGAACACTGAAGCTTTCTTT.

The V and J genes are TRBV3-1 (or the pseudogene TRBV3-2) and TRBJ2-2, with a tentative D call TRBD2 (6 bases). The CDR3 length is 14 residues. The germline V gene encodes CDR1 LGHDT and CDR2 YNNKEL (reference sequence). The V gene lost 7 bases and the J gene lost 4 bases, with 13 bases spanning the gap. CDR3 residues: CASNTRGVTGELFF. The CDR3 coding sequence is TGTGCCAGCAACACGCGGGGAGTCACCGGGGAGCTGTTTTTT.

This sequence joins TRBV6-5 and TRBJ1-5, with TRBD1 matching 8 bases. Germline V gives CDR1 MNHEY, CDR2 SVGAGI. The junction had 6 bases not matched to a gene; V was cut back by 6 bases and J by 2 bases. The CDR3 runs to 15 residues. The chain's CDR3 is CASRLQGVGNQPQHF. The DNA for the CDR3 is TGTGCCAGCAGGTTACAGGGGGTTGGCAATCAGCCCCAGCATTTT.

J is TRBJ1-2 and V is TRBV9; a weak D match, TRBD1 (5 bases). The germline gives CDR1 SGDLS, CDR2 YYNGEE. V gave up 2 bases and J gave up 0 bases, with 8 bases separating them. CDR3 length: 14 residues. In DNA, the CDR3 is TGTGCCAGCAGCGTTACAGGTTCTAACTATGGCTACACCTTC. Translated, it gives CASSVTGSNYGYTF.

The chain has TRBV19 and TRBJ1-2; maybe TRBD1 (6 bases). Trimming removed 6 bases at V and 2 bases at J, with 10 bases between. The length of the CDR3 is 13 residues. Germline CDR1 reads LNHDA; CDR2 reads SQIVND (reference sequence). The CDR3, as DNA: TGTGCCAGTAGCGGTGGACAGAACTATGGCTACACCTTC. Its translation: CASSGGQNYGYTF.

CDR3 in amino acids: CASSPGLVNEQFF. CDR3 nucleotide sequence: TGTGCCAGCAGTCCCGGACTTGTTAATGAGCAGTTCTTC. The chain joins TRBV28 to TRBJ2-1; perhaps TRBD2 as D (5 bases). V gave up 5 bases and J gave up 7 bases, with 12 bases separating them. CDR3 length: 13 residues. Germline V gene data show CDR1 as MDHEN and CDR2 as SYDVKM.

V gene TRBV3-1 (or the pseudogene TRBV3-2) combines with J gene TRBJ2-5; TRBD1 might be the D (5 bases). This CDR3 is 15 amino acids long. Germline assignment: CDR1 LGHDT and CDR2 YNNKEL (reference sequence). V was pared by 1 base and J by 5 bases, with 14 bases between. CDR3 amino acids: CASSQGFGRAETQYF. CDR3 sequence (DNA): TGTGCCAGCAGCCAAGGGTTTGGCAGGGCGGAGACCCAGTACTTC.

CDR3 nucleotide sequence: TGTGCCAGTAGTATGGAGGGAAATGAAAAACTGTTTTTT. It codes for CASSMEGNEKLFF. The chain uses TRBV19 and TRBJ1-4; no definite D call. Germline CDR1 is LNHDA and CDR2 is SQIVND (reference sequence). CDR3 length: 13 residues. V was clipped by 3 bases and J by 5 bases, with 7 bases between them.

This chain connects TRBV9 to TRBJ1-6; TRBD1 matches 10 bases. This CDR3 region has 16 residues. J lost 6 bases, V lost 2 bases, and 5 bases had no gene match. Looked up from germline, CDR1 is SGDLS and CDR2 is YYNGEE. This chain's CDR3 is CASSVRGDRGNSPLHF. The CDR3 DNA reads as TGTGCCAGCAGCGTCCGAGGGGACAGGGGTAATTCACCCCTCCACTTT.

In DNA, the CDR3 is TGTGCCAGCAGCGTCGGGGGTACCTACGAGCAGTACTTC. It codes for CASSVGGTYEQYF. The chain recombines TRBV12-3 or TRBV12-4 with TRBJ2-7; D is possibly TRBD2 (6 bases). V was trimmed by 6 bases and J by 2 bases, leaving 11 bases between them. The CDR3 sequence is 13 residues long.

This clone was counted a few times. V and J are TRBV7-8 and TRBJ2-5, with D possibly being TRBD2 (6 bases). This CDR3 spans 15 amino acids. From germline, CDR1 is SGHVS and CDR2 FQNEAQ. V lost 1 base and J 1 base, leaving 10 bases between the germline ends. This CDR3 reads CASSLGGLTQETQYF. CDR3 in DNA: TGTGCCAGCAGCTTAGGGGGACTGACCCAAGAGACCCAGTACTTC.

This clone was picked up one time. V gene TRBV5-1 combines with J gene TRBJ1-1; 7 bases map to TRBD1. The V segment lost 4 bases and the J segment 0 bases; nucleotides outside the gene matches: 6. Germline values: CDR1 SGHRS, CDR2 YFSETQ. The length of the CDR3 is 15 residues. The CDR3 is CASSPIGGVNTEAFF. CDR3 DNA: TGCGCCAGCAGCCCGATAGGGGGCGTGAACACTGAAGCTTTCTTT.

This chain connects TRBV19 to TRBJ2-2; 8 bases are a match to TRBD1. J lost 3 bases, V lost 4 bases, and 7 bases had no gene match. Germline assignment: CDR1 LNHDA and CDR2 SQIVND (reference sequence). The CDR3 is 16 residues long. The chain's CDR3 is CASSSPQGAYTGELFF. The CDR3 bases are TGTGCCAGTAGTAGCCCTCAGGGGGCGTACACCGGGGAGCTGTTTTTT.

The chain joins TRBV27 to TRBJ1-1; D call uncertain. Germline V gene sequence: CDR1 MNHEY, CDR2 SMNVEV (reference sequence). Trimming pared 5 bases from V and 1 base from J, leaving 14 bases between. The CDR3 is 15 amino acids. CDR3 coding DNA: TGTGCCAGCAGTCCCCGTGGCGGGAAGAACACTGAAGCTTTCTTT. Translated, it gives CASSPRGGKNTEAFF.

J is TRBJ2-7 and V is TRBV30; the D is unclear. CDR1 and CDR2 from the germline V gene are GTSNPN and SVGIG (reference sequence). This CDR3 is 14 amino acids long. Trimming took 2 bases from V and 0 from J, leaving 11 bases between them. The CDR3 spells CAWSRFRSSYEQYF. The CDR3 DNA reads as TGTGCCTGGAGTAGGTTTAGGAGCTCCTACGAGCAGTACTTC.

The chain carries TRBV19 and TRBJ2-7, with D tentatively TRBD2 (6 bases). CDR1 and CDR2 (germline): LNHDA, SQIVND (reference sequence). Trimming left V 2 bases short and J 6 bases short, with 14 bases between. The CDR3 contains 14 residues. The CDR3 DNA reads TGTGCCAGTAGTATATCTGGGACTCCGAGCGAGCAGTACTTC. Protein: CASSISGTPSEQYF.

The rearrangement links TRBV30 to TRBJ1-2; the D gene is possibly TRBD1 (6 bases). The V gene's germline CDR1 is GTSNPN and CDR2 SVGIG (reference sequence). V lost 3 bases to trimming and J lost 8 bases, with 16 bases between them. The CDR3 contains 13 residues. CDR3 amino acids: CAWSRTGSRGYTF. In DNA, the CDR3 is TGTGCCTGGAGCCGAACAGGGAGCCGAGGCTACACCTTC.

This clone has more than one count but fewer than ten. This chain uses TRBV10-1 with TRBJ1-2; TRBD1 agrees at 11 bases. Germline CDR1 and CDR2: WNHNN and SYGVQD (reference sequence). With V trimmed by 3 bases and J by 8 bases, 5 bases remained unmatched. The CDR3 sequence is 14 residues long. CDR3 residues: CASSEGQGANGYTF. DNA of the CDR3: TGCGCCAGCAGTGAAGGACAGGGGGCGAACGGCTACACCTTC.